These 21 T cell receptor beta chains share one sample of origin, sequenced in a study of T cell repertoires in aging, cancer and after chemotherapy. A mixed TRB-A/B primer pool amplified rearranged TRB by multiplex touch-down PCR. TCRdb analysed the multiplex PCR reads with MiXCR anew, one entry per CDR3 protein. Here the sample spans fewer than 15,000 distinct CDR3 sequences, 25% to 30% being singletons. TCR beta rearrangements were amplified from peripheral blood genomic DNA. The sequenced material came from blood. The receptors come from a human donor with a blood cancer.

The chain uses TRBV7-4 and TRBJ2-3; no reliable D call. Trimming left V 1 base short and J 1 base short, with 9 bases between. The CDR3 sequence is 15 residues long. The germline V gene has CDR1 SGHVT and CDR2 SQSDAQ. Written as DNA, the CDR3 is TGTGCCAGCAGCTTAGGCCAGTTCGGCACAGATACGCAGTATTTT. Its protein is CASSLGQFGTDTQYF.

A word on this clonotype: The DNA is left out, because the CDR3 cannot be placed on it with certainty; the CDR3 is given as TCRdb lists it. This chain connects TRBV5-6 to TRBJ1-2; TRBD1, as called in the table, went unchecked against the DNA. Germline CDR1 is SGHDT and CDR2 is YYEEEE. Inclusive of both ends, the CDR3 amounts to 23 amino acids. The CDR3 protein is CASSLLQGYQLWLHLRFGQSYTF.

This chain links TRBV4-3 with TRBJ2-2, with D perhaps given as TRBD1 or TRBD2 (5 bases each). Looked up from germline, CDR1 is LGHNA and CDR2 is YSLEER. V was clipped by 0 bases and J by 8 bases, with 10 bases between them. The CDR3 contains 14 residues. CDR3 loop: CASSQEGPPGELFF. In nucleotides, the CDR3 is TGCGCCAGCAGCCAAGAGGGACCGCCAGGGGAGCTGTTTTTT.

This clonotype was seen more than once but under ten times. The CDR3 region has the DNA TGCAGTGCTAGAGATCTAGCGGGCCCCCGGGAGACCCAGTACTTC. This translates into CSARDLAGPRETQYF. V gene TRBV20-1 combines with J gene TRBJ2-5, with TRBD2 matching 8 bases. This CDR3 spans 15 amino acids. V lost 0 bases, J lost 5 bases, and 8 bases stayed unmatched. Germline CDR1 reads DFQATT; CDR2 reads SNEGSKA (reference sequence).

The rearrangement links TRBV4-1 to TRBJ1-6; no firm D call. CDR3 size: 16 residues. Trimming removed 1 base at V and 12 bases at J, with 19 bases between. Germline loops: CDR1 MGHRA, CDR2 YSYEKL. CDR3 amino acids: CASSQVFGEGFVPLHF. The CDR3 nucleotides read TGCGCCAGCAGCCAAGTCTTCGGGGAGGGCTTTGTACCCCTCCACTTT.

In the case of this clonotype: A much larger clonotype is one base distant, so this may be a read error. The CDR3, as DNA: TGTGCCAGTATGGACAGAGAGCAGCACCAGCATTTT. Residues: CASMDREQHQHF. This sequence joins TRBV19 and TRBJ1-5, with TRBD1 as a possible D gene (6 bases). CDR1 and CDR2 (germline): LNHDA, SQIVND (reference sequence). The CDR3 sequence is 12 residues long.

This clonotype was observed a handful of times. The CDR3 sequence is CASSQGAIAEQYF. The CDR3 DNA sequence: TGTGCCAGTAGTCAGGGGGCCATTGCCGAGCAGTACTTC. The genes are TRBV19 and TRBJ2-7; 8 nucleotides line up with TRBD1. V was pared by 5 bases and J by 6 bases, with 6 bases of the junction left unmatched. CDR3 length: 13 residues. From germline, CDR1 is LNHDA and CDR2 SQIVND (reference sequence).

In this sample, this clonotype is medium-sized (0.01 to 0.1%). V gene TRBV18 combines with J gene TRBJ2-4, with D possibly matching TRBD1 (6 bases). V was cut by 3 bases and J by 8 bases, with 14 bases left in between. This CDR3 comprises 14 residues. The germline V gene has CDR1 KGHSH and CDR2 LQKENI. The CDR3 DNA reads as TGTGCCAGCTCACCGCTAAGGACAGAGTACATTCAGTACTTC. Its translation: CASSPLRTEYIQYF.

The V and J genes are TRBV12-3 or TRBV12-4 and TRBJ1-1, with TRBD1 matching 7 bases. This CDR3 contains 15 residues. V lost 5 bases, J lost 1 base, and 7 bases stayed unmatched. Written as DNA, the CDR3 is TGTGCCAGCAGTGTCTCAGGGGGAGGGAACACTGAAGCTTTCTTT. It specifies CASSVSGGGNTEAFF.

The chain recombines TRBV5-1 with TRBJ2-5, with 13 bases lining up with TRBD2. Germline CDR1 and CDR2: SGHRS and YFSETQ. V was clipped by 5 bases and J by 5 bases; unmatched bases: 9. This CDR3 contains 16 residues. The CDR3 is CASRAGLAGRGETQYF. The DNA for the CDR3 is TGCGCCAGCAGAGCGGGACTAGCGGGAAGAGGGGAGACCCAGTACTTC.

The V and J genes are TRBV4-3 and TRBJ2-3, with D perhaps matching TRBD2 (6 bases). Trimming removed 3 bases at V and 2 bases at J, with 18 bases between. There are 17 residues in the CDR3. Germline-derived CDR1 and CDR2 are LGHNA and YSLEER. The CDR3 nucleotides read TGCGCCAGCAGCCAGGTAGGGAGGAGCGCCACCACAGATACGCAGTATTTT. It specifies CASSQVGRSATTDTQYF.

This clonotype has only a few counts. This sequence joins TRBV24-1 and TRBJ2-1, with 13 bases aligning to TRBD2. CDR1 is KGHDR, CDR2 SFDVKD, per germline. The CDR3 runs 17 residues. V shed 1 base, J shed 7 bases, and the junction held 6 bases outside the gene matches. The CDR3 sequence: CATSDFRTSGRANEQFF. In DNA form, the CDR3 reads TGTGCCACCAGTGATTTCCGTACTAGCGGGAGGGCGAATGAGCAGTTCTTC.

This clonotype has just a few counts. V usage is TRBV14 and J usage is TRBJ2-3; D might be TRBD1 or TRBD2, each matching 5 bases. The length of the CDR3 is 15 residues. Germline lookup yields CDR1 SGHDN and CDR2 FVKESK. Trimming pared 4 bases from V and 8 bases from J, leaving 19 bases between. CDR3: CASSPWDPRRRTQYF. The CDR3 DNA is TGTGCCAGCAGCCCCTGGGACCCACGTCGTCGTACGCAGTATTTT.

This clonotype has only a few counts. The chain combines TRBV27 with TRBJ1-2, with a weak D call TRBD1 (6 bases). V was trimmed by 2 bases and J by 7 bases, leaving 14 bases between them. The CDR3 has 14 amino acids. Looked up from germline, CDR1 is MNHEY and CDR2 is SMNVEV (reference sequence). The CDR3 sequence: CASSLEVGARGYTF. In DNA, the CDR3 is TGTGCCAGCAGTTTAGAAGTGGGGGCTCGTGGCTACACCTTC.

CDR3 amino acids: CAIRPGVDTGELFF. In nucleotides, the CDR3 is TGTGCCATCAGACCGGGAGTAGACACCGGGGAGCTGTTTTTT. V and J are TRBV10-3 and TRBJ2-2, with a possible D match to TRBD2 (6 bases). Germline lookup yields CDR1 ENHRY and CDR2 SYGVKD. The CDR3 totals 14 residues. V was cut by 6 bases and J by 3 bases, with 11 bases left in between.

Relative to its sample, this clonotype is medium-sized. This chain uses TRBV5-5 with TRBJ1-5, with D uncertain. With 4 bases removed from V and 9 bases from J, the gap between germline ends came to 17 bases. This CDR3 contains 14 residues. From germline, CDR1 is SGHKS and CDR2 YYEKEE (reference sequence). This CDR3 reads CASSLGEERLPQHF. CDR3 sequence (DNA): TGTGCCAGCAGCCTGGGAGAGGAGCGTCTGCCCCAGCATTTT.

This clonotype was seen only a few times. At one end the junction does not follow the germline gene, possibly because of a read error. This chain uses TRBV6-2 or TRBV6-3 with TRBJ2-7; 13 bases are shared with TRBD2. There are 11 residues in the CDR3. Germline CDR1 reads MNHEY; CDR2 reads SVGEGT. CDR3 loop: CASSYGLAGVF. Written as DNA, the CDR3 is TGTGCCAGCAGTTACGGACTAGCGGGAGTTTTC.

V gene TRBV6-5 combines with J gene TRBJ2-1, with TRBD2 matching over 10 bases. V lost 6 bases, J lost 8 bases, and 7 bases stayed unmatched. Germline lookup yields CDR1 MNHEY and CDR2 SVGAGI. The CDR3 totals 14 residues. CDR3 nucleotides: TGTGCCAGCAGCTCAGCGGGGGGGAGCTATGAGCAGTTCTTC. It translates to CASSSAGGSYEQFF.

For the CDR3, the DNA is TGTGCCACCAGCAGCCCCCCCGCGGGACTGTCGTATGGCTACACCTTC. Amino acids: CATSSPPAGLSYGYTF. The chain carries TRBV15 and TRBJ1-2, with D perhaps matching TRBD1 (5 bases). The germline CDR1 and CDR2 sequences are LNHNV and YYDKDF (reference sequence). V was shortened by 3 bases and J by 5 bases, with 19 bases between the two germline ends. This CDR3 region has 16 residues.

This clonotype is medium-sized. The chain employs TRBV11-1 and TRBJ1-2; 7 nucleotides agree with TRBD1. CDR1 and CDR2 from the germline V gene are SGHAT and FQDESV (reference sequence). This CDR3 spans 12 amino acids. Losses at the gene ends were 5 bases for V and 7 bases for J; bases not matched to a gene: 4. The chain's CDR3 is CASSMTGFGYTF. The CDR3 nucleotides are TGTGCCAGCAGCATGACAGGGTTTGGCTACACCTTC.

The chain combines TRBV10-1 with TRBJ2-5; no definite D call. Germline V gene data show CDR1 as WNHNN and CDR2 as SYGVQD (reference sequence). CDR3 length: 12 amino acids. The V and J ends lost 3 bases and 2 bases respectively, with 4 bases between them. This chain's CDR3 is CASSEQQETQYF. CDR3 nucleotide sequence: TGCGCCAGCAGTGAACAGCAAGAGACCCAGTACTTC.